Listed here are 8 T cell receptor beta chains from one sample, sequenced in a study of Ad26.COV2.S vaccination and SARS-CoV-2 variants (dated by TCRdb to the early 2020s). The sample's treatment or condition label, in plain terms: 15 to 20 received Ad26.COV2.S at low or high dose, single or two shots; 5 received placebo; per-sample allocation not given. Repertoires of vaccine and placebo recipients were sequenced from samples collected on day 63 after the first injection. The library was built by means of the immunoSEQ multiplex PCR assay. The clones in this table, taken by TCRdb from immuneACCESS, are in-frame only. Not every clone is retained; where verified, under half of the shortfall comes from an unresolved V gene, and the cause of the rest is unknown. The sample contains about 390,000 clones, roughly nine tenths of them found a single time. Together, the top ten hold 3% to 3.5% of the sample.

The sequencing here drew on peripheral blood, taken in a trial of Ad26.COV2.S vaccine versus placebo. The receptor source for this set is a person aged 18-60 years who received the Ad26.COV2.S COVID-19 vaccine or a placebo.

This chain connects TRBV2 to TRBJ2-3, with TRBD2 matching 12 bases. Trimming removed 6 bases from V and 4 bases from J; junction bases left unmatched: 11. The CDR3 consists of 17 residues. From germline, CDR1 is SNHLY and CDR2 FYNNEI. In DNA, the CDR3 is TGTGCCAGCAGGGCTAGCGGGGGGGCCCTCTGGGCAGATACGCAGTATTTT. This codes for CASRASGGALWADTQYF.

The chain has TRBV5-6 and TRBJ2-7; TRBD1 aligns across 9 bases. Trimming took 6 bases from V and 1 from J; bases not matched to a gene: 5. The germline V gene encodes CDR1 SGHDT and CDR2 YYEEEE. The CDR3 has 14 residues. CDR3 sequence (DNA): TGTGCCAGCAACCGGGACAGGGTATCCTACGAGCAGTACTTC. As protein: CASNRDRVSYEQYF.

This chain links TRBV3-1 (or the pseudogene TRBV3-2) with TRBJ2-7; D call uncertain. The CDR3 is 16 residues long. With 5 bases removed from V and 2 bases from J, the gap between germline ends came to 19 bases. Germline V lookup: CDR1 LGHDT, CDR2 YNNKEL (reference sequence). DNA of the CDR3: TGTGCCAGCAGCGCAAATTATTGGGGTACCACCTACGAGCAGTACTTC. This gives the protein CASSANYWGTTYEQYF.

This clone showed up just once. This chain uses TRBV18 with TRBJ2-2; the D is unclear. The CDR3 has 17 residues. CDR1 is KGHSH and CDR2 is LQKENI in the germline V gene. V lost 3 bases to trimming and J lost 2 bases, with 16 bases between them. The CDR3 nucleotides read TGTGCCAGCTCACCTCAACCCGGTGCGACTAACACCGGGGAGCTGTTTTTT. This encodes CASSPQPGATNTGELFF. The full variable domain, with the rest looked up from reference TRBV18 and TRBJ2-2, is NAGVMQNPRHLVRRRGQEARLRCSPMKGHSHVYWYRQLPEEGLKFMVYLQKENIIDESGMPKERFSAEFPKEGPSILRIQQVVRGDSAAYFCASSPQPGATNTGELFFGEGSRLTVL.

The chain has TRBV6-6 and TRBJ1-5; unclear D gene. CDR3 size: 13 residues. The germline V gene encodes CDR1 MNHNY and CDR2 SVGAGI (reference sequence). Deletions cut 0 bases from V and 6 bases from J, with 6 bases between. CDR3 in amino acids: CASSYSVGQPQHF. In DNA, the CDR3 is TGTGCCAGCAGTTACTCCGTTGGTCAGCCCCAGCATTTT.

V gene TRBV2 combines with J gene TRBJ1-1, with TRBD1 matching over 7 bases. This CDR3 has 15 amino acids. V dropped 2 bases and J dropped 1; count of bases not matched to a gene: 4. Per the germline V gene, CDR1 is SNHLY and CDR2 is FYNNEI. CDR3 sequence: CASSETGATNTEAFF. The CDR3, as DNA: TGTGCCAGCAGTGAAACAGGGGCGACGAACACTGAAGCTTTCTTT.

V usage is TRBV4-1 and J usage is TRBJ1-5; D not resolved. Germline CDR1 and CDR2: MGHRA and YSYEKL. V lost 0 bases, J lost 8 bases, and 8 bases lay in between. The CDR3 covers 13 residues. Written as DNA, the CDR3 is TGCGCCAGCAGCCAAGAAGGAGAGGAGCCCCAGCATTTT. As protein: CASSQEGEEPQHF.

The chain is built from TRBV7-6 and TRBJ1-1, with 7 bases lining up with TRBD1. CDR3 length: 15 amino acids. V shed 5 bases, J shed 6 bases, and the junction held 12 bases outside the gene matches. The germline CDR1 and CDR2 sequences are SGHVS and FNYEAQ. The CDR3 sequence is CASSPQQGLWAEAFF. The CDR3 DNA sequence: TGTGCCAGCAGCCCACAACAGGGGTTGTGGGCTGAAGCTTTCTTT.